This entry lists 24 T cell receptor beta chains sequenced from one sample in a study of blood T cells in healthy people across ages (dated by TCRdb to between 2014 and 2016). The library was produced with 5' RACE. The sequencer listed for this sample is Illumina HiSeq 2500. A second PCR of roughly 6 to 11 cycles was run with a J-beta primer mix and a sample-barcoded 5' primer. TCRdb redid the processing of the public reads, applying fastp at Q25 and MiXCR, and retained in-frame beta chains. Rows are unified per CDR3 protein, each entry keeping the most common DNA and genes. The sample includes around 870,000 distinct CDR3 sequences, with around 26% observed a single time. Roughly 17% of the sample rests with the top ten. Sample: blood. All receptors come from an elderly woman in good health.

This clonotype showed up many times. The chain combines TRBV2 with TRBJ2-3; 8 nucleotides agree with TRBD1. The J segment lost 5 bases and the V segment lost 8 bases, leaving 15 bases of the junction unmatched. The length of the CDR3 is 16 residues. Germline V lookup: CDR1 SNHLY, CDR2 FYNNEI. CDR3 sequence (DNA): TGTGCCAGCTCCCGAGGCGGCAGGGGGCTAGGAGATACGCAGTATTTT. Encoded protein: CASSRGGRGLGDTQYF. The full variable domain, completed using reference TRBV2 and TRBJ2-3, is EPEVTQTPSHQVTQMGQEVILRCVPISNHLYFYWYRQILGQKVEFLVSFYNNEISEKSEIFDDQFSVERPDGSNFTLKIRSTKLEDSAMYFCASSRGGRGLGDTQYFGPGTRLTVL.

The chain couples TRBV9 to TRBJ2-3, with 9 bases that match TRBD1. From germline, CDR1 is SGDLS and CDR2 YYNGEE. The CDR3 runs to 15 residues. Trimming took 3 bases from V and 4 from J; bases not matched to a gene: 6. CDR3 in amino acids: CASSAGTGIPDTQYF. In DNA, the CDR3 is TGTGCCAGCAGCGCCGGGACAGGGATCCCAGATACGCAGTATTTT.

Regarding this clonotype: A read error is possible here, since a much larger clone lies one base away. J is TRBJ2-5 and V is TRBV25-1; 7 bases are shared with TRBD1. This CDR3 has 13 amino acids. CDR1 is MGHDK, CDR2 SYGVNS, per germline. J was trimmed by 5 bases and V by 7 bases; bases with no gene match: 7. This CDR3 is CASNVRTGETQYF. In nucleotides, the CDR3 is TGTGCCAGCAATGTTCGGACAGGCGAGACCCAGTACTTC.

This chain uses TRBV29-1 with TRBJ2-5; D unclear. Trimming stripped 0 bases from V and 12 bases from J, with 8 bases between. Germline V CDR1 and CDR2: SQVTM, ANQGSEA. CDR3 length: 10 amino acids. CDR3 sequence (DNA): TGCAGCGTTGAAGATCCCGAGGAGTACTTC. Translated, it gives CSVEDPEEYF. Filled out from reference TRBV29-1 and TRBJ2-5, the complete variable domain reads SAVISQKPSRDICQRGTSLTIQCQVDSQVTMMFWYRQQPGQSLTLIATANQGSEATYESGFVIDKFPISRPNLTFSTLTVSNMSPEDSSIYLCSVEDPEEYFGPGTRLLVL.

This clonotype was observed a few times. This sequence joins TRBV16 and TRBJ1-1; 10 bases agree with TRBD1. J gave up 10 bases and V 4 bases, and 6 bases lay outside the gene matches. The germline V gene has CDR1 KGHSY and CDR2 FQNENV. The CDR3 loop spans 13 amino acids. The DNA of the CDR3 is TGTGCCAGCAGCCCCGGGACAGGGGTGGGAGCTTTCTTT. This gives the protein CASSPGTGVGAFF.

This clonotype was detected many times. The chain uses TRBV4-1 and TRBJ2-7; D is possibly TRBD2 (7 bases). The CDR3 runs 15 residues. V was pared by 1 base and J by 2 bases, with 12 bases between. Germline V gene lookup returns CDR1 MGHRA and CDR2 YSYEKL. DNA of the CDR3: TGCGCCAGCAGCCAAGGGGCGGGGGCTACCTACGAGCAGTACTTC. This translates into CASSQGAGATYEQYF.

This clonotype was seen only once. The chain carries TRBV6-1 and TRBJ2-1; 12 bases are a match to TRBD2. This CDR3 is 15 amino acids long. The trim removed 2 bases at V and 9 bases at J, leaving 5 bases unmatched. The germline V gene encodes CDR1 MNHNS and CDR2 SASEGT. The CDR3, as DNA: TGTGCCAGCAGTGAACGACTAGCGGGAGAAGCTGAGCAGTTCTTC. This encodes CASSERLAGEAEQFF.

In DNA, the CDR3 is TGTGCCAGCAGCTTGCGGGGGGGGATCCAAGAGACCCAGTACTTC. This sequence encodes CASSLRGGIQETQYF. The V and J genes are TRBV7-9 and TRBJ2-5, with 9 bases matching TRBD2. V lost 3 bases, J lost 1 base, and 3 bases stayed unmatched. Per germline, CDR1 SEHNR and CDR2 FQNEAQ (reference sequence). The CDR3 length is 15 residues.

As to this clonotype: A much larger clone differs by one base, so this may be a read error. Likely a read error: the CDR3 ends without its conserved phenylalanine or tryptophan. The chain is built from TRBV7-9 and TRBJ2-1, with a possible D match to TRBD1 (6 bases). Germline values: CDR1 SEHNR, CDR2 FQNEAQ (reference sequence). The germline V and J ends were trimmed by 4 bases and 0 bases, with 16 bases remaining between them. This CDR3 spans 17 amino acids. The CDR3 DNA is TGTGCCAGCAGCTCCCTGGGAAGGGGGAGCTCCTACAATGAGCAGTTCTCC. Translated, it gives CASSSLGRGSSYNEQFS.

In its sample, this clonotype was seen many times. The chain has TRBV6-2 or TRBV6-3 and TRBJ2-1; 8 bases align to TRBD1. The CDR3 runs to 18 residues. Unmatched junction bases numbered 15, after V lost 6 bases and J lost 2 bases. Germline V gene lookup returns CDR1 MNHEY and CDR2 SVGEGT. CDR3 residues: CASRVTGGERGPYNEQFF. CDR3 bases: TGTGCCAGCAGAGTTACAGGGGGAGAGAGGGGACCCTACAATGAGCAGTTCTTC.

The V gene is TRBV7-8, the J gene TRBJ2-1; the match to TRBD1 covers 8 bases. The CDR3 runs to 16 residues. V trimming: 1 base; J trimming: 4 bases; junction bases outside the gene matches: 6. From germline, CDR1 is SGHVS and CDR2 FQNEAQ. The CDR3: CASSLEGTGGYNEQFF. Written as DNA, the CDR3 is TGTGCCAGCAGCTTAGAAGGGACAGGAGGTTACAATGAGCAGTTCTTC.

This sequence joins TRBV24-1 and TRBJ1-2, with TRBD1 matching over 9 bases. J gave up 6 bases and V 9 bases, and 10 bases lay outside the gene matches. This CDR3 has 14 residues. In germline, CDR1 is KGHDR, CDR2 SFDVKD. CDR3 sequence (DNA): TGTGCCACCGCTACAGGGGGCGGACTCAATGGCTACACCTTC. It yields the protein CATATGGGLNGYTF.

The V and J genes are TRBV7-2 and TRBJ2-1; D tentatively reads TRBD1 or TRBD2 (6 bases each). The DNA end is more similar to TRBJ2-7, so the J call may be wrong. CDR3 length equals 14 residues. Germline CDR1 SGHTA, CDR2 FQGNSA. The chain's CDR3 is CASGPGGTNYEQYF. Here the CDR3 DNA reads TGTGCCAGCGGCCCTGGGGGGACAAACTATGAGCAGTACTTC.

This clonotype was counted at least ten times. J is TRBJ2-5 and V is TRBV5-4, with D tentatively TRBD2 (5 bases). Germline CDR1 reads SGHNT; CDR2 reads YYREEE (reference sequence). The CDR3 sequence is 15 residues long. The V end was cut by 3 bases, the J end by 5 bases, with 17 bases between. CDR3 residues: CASSSLIGRRETQYF. In nucleotides, the CDR3 is TGTGCCAGCAGCTCCCTAATAGGGCGGAGGGAGACCCAGTACTTC.

Comment on this clonotype: Just one base apart from a much larger clone, this may be a read error. The V gene is TRBV11-2, the J gene TRBJ2-7; 7 nucleotides align to TRBD2. The CDR3 runs to 13 residues. In germline, CDR1 is SGHAT, CDR2 FQNNGV. J was trimmed by 3 bases and V by 7 bases; bases with no gene match: 6. The CDR3, as DNA: TGTGCCAGCAACCGGGGGAGGGTCTACGAGCAGTACTTC. Translating it yields CASNRGRVYEQYF.

This clonotype was seen ten or more times. The genes are TRBV21-1 and TRBJ2-7; the DNA was not compared with TRBD1, the D call given in the table. TRBV21-1 is a pseudogene. The CDR3 runs to 13 residues. The CDR3: CASTNQGAYEQYF. The CDR3 DNA reads TGTGCCAGCACGAACCAGGGGGCCTACGAGCAGTACTTC.

This clonotype was detected ten times or more. V usage is TRBV20-1 and J usage is TRBJ1-2; perhaps TRBD1 as D (6 bases). The CDR3 consists of 10 residues. Germline V CDR1 and CDR2: DFQATT, SNEGSKA (reference sequence). Trimming took off 6 bases at V and 8 bases at J, with 10 bases between the two ends. The CDR3 here is CSANRDGYTF. CDR3 DNA sequence: TGCAGTGCGAACAGGGACGGCTACACCTTC.

This clonotype occurred a few times. A much larger clone sits a single nucleotide away, making a read error possible. CDR3 protein: CASSVGRGRETQYF. The CDR3 coding sequence is TGTGCCAGCAGCGTTGGGAGGGGGAGAGAGACCCAGTACTTC. The rearrangement joins TRBV7-2 to TRBJ2-5; tentative D call: TRBD2 (7 bases). V lost 5 bases and J lost 4, with 14 bases in between. The CDR3 runs 14 residues. Germline V gene data show CDR1 as SGHTA and CDR2 as FQGNSA.

This clonotype was counted at least ten times. This chain uses TRBV7-2 with TRBJ1-1; a weak D match, TRBD1 (5 bases). This CDR3 contains 16 residues. The germline gives CDR1 SGHTA, CDR2 FQGNSA. The V end was cut by 5 bases, the J end by 1 base, with 17 bases between. The CDR3 is CASSRPGTEKNTEAFF. The CDR3 DNA follows: TGTGCCAGCAGCCGTCCCGGGACGGAAAAGAACACTGAAGCTTTCTTT. Looking up the rest from reference TRBV7-2 and TRBJ1-1 gives the full variable domain: GAGVSQSPSNKVTEKGKDVELRCDPISGHTALYWYRQSLGQGLEFLIYFQGNSAPDKSGLPSDRFSAERTGGSVSTLTIQRTQQEDSAVYLCASSRPGTEKNTEAFFGQGTRLTVV.

This clonotype came up many times. The rearrangement joins TRBV7-2 to TRBJ2-5; 7 bases line up with TRBD1. V was clipped by 6 bases and J by 7 bases; unmatched bases: 14. The V gene's germline CDR1 is SGHTA and CDR2 FQGNSA. CDR3 length equals 15 residues. The CDR3 here is CASRPGTVTSRTQYF. CDR3 bases: TGTGCCAGCAGACCCGGGACAGTCACTTCGCGGACCCAGTACTTC.

The V gene is TRBV5-1, the J gene TRBJ1-1, with D perhaps TRBD1 (5 bases). The CDR3 spans 16 residues. V gave up 2 bases and J gave up 4 bases, with 18 bases separating them. Germline CDR1 reads SGHRS; CDR2 reads YFSETQ. The chain's CDR3 is CASSLELGVVTTEAFF. Written as DNA, the CDR3 is TGCGCCAGCAGCTTAGAACTGGGGGTAGTTACCACTGAAGCTTTCTTT.

This clonotype occurred many times. This chain links TRBV20-1 with TRBJ2-3; a possible D gene is TRBD2 (7 bases). The CDR3 is made up of 15 amino acids. The germline V and J ends were trimmed by 6 bases and 2 bases, with 18 bases remaining between them. Per germline, CDR1 DFQATT and CDR2 SNEGSKA (reference sequence). The CDR3, as DNA: TGCAGTGCCCCGCTGGGGGGGGCCGTCACAGATACGCAGTATTTT. Translated: CSAPLGGAVTDTQYF.

At least ten counts were recorded for this clonotype. The V call is TRBV11-2, the J call TRBJ2-7; the D gene is possibly TRBD1 (6 bases). CDR1 and CDR2 (germline): SGHAT, FQNNGV. V lost 5 bases and J lost 2, with 13 bases in between. The CDR3 contains 14 residues. This CDR3 reads CASSPQGGTYEQYF. The CDR3 DNA sequence: TGTGCCAGCAGCCCACAAGGGGGTACCTACGAGCAGTACTTC.

V gene TRBV5-1 combines with J gene TRBJ2-3, with 9 bases matching TRBD1. Germline-derived CDR1 and CDR2 are SGHRS and YFSETQ. V was clipped by 0 bases and J by 3 bases; unmatched bases: 8. The CDR3 is made up of 17 amino acids. CDR3 protein: CASSLGGQGLSTDTQYF. The CDR3 DNA follows: TGCGCCAGCAGCTTGGGAGGACAGGGGCTATCAACAGATACGCAGTATTTT.